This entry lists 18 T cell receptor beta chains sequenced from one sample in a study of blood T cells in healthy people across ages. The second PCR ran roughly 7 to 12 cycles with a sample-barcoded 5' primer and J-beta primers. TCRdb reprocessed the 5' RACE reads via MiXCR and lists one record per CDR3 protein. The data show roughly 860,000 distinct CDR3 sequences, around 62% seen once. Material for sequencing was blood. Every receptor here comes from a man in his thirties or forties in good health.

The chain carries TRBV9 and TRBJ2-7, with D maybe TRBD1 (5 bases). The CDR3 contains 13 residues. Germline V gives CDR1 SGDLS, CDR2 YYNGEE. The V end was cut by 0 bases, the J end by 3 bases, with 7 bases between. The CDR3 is CASSVEQDYEQYF. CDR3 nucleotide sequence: TGTGCCAGCAGCGTAGAACAGGACTACGAGCAGTACTTC. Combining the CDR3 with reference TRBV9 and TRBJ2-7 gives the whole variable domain DSGVTQTPKHLITATGQRVTLRCSPRSGDLSVYWYQQSLDQGLQFLIQYYNGEERAKGNILERFSAQQFPDLHSELNLSSLELGDSALYFCASSVEQDYEQYFGPGTRLTVT.

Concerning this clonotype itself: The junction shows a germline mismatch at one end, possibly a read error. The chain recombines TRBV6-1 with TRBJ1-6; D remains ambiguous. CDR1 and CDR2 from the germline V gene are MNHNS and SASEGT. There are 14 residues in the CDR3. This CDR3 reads CDSSKAMGNSPLHF. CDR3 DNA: TGTGACAGCAGTAAAGCGATGGGAAATTCACCCCTCCACTTT.

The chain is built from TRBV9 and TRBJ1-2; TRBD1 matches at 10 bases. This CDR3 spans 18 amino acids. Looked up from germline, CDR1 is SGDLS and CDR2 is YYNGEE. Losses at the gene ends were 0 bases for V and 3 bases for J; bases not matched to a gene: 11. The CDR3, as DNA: TGTGCCAGCAGCGTAGCTATAGTTGCGGGACAGGGGTACTATGGCTACACCTTC. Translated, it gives CASSVAIVAGQGYYGYTF.

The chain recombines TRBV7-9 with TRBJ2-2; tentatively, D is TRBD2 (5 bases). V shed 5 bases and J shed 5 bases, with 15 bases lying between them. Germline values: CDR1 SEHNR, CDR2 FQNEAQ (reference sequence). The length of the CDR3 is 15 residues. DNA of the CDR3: TGTGCCAGCAGCGTTTCTCGGACTGGGACCGGGGAGCTGTTTTTT. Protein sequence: CASSVSRTGTGELFF.

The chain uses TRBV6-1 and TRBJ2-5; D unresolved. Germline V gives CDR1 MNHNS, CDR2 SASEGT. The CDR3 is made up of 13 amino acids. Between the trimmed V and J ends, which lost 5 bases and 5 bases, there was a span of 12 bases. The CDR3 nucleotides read TGTGCCAGCAGTATATCATTTGTGGAGACCCAGTACTTC. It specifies CASSISFVETQYF.

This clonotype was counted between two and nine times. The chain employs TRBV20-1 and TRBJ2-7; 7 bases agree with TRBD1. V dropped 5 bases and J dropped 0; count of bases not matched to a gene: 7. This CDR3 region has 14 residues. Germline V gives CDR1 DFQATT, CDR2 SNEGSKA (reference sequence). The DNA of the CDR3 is TGCAGTGCTGGGAACAGGGGTAGCTCCTACGAGCAGTACTTC. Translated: CSAGNRGSSYEQYF.

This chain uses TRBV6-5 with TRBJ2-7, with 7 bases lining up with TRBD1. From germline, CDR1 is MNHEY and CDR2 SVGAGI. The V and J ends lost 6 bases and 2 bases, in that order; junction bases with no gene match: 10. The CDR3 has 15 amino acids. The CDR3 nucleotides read TGTGCCAGCAGAGTCGACAGGGACCTTACCTACGAGCAGTACTTC. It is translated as CASRVDRDLTYEQYF.

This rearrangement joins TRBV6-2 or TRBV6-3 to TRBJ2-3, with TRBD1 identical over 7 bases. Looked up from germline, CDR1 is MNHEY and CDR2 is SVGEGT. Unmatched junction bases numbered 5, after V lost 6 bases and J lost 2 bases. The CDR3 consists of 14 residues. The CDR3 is CASRVGQLTDTQYF. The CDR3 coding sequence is TGTGCCAGCAGGGTGGGACAGCTCACAGATACGCAGTATTTT.

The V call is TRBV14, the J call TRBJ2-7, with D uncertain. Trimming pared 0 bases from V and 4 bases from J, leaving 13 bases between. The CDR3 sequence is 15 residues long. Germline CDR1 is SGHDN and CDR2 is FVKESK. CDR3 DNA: TGTGCCAGCAGCCAAGATAGGTTTCCCTCTTACGAGCAGTACTTC. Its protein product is CASSQDRFPSYEQYF. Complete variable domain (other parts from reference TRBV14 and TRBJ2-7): EAGVTQFPSHSVIEKGQTVTLRCDPISGHDNLYWYRRVMGKEIKFLLHFVKESKQDESGMPNNRFLAERTGGTYSTLKVQPAELEDSGVYFCASSQDRFPSYEQYFGPGTRLTVT.

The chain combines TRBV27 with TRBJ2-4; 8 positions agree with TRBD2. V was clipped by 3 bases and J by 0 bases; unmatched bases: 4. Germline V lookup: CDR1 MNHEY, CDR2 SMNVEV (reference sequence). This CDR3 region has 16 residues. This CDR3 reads CASSFLAGQAKNIQYF. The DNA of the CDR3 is TGTGCCAGCAGTTTTTTAGCGGGGCAAGCCAAAAACATTCAGTACTTC.

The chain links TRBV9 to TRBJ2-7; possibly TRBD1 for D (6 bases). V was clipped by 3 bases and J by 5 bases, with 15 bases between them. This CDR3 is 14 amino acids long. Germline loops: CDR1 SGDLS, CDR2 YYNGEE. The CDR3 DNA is TGTGCCAGCAGCGCCGGACAGACCCTGGACGAGCAGTACTTC. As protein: CASSAGQTLDEQYF.

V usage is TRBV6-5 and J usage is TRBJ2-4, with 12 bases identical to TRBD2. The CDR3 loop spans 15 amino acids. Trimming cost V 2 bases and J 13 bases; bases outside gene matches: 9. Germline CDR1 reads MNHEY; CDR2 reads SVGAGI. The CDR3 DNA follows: TGTGCCAGCAGTTACGAGACTAGCGGGGGCCTTAGGCAGTACTTC. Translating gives CASSYETSGGLRQYF.

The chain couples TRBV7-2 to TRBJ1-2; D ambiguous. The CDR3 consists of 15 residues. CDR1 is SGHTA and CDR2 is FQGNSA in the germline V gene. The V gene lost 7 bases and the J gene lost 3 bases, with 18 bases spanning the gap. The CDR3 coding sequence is TGTGCCAGCACCCAGGAATGGGGTCCAGACTATGGCTACACCTTC. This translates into CASTQEWGPDYGYTF.

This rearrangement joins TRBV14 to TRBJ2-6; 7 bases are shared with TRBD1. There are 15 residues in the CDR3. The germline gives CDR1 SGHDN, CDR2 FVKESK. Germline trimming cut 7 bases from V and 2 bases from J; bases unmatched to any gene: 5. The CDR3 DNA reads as TGTGCCAGCAAGCAGGGGGTAACTGGGGCCAACGTCCTGACTTTC. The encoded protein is CASKQGVTGANVLTF.

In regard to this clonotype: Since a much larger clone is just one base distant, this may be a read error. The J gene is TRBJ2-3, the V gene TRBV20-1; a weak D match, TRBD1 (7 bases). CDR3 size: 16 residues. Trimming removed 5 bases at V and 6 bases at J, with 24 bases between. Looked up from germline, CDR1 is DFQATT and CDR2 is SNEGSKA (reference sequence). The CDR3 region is CSAGISDREVADTQYF. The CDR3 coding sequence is TGCAGTGCTGGGATTTCCGACAGGGAGGTTGCGGATACGCAGTATTTT.

CDR3 protein: CASSQWQASQFF. CDR3 nucleotide sequence: TGTGCCAGCAGCCAGTGGCAGGCCTCACAGTTCTTC. V gene TRBV4-2 combines with J gene TRBJ2-1, with no clear D. CDR3 length: 12 amino acids. Deletions cut 3 bases from V and 13 bases from J, with 13 bases between. Germline V gives CDR1 LGHNA, CDR2 YNFKEQ.

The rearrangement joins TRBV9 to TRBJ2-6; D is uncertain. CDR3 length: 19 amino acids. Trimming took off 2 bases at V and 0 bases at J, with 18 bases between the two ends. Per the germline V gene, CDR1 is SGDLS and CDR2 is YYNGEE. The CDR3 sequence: CASSVPHSYSPSGANVLTF. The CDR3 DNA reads TGTGCCAGCAGCGTCCCCCACTCTTATTCGCCCTCTGGGGCCAACGTCCTGACTTTC.

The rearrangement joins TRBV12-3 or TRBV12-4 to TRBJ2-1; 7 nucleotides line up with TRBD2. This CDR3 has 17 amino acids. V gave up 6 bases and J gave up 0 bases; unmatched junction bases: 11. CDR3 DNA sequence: TGTGCCAGCAGAGCTCCGATGGGCGGGGGCTCCTACAATGAGCAGTTCTTC. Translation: CASRAPMGGGSYNEQFF.